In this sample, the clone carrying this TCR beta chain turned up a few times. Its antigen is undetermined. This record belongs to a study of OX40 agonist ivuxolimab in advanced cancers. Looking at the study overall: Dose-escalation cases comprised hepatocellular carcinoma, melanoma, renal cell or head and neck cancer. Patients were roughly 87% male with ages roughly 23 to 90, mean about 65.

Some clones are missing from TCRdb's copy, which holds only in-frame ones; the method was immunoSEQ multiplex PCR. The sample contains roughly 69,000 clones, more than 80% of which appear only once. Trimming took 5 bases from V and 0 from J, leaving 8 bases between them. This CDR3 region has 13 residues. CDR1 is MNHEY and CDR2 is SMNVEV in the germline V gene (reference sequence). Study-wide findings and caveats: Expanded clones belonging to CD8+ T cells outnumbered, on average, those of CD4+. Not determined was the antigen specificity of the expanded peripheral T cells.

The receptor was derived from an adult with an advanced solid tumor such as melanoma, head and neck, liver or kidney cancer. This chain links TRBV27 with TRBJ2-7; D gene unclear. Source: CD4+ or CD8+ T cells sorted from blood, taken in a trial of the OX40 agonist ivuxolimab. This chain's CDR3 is CASSDALSYEQYF. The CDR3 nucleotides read TGTGCCAGCAGTGATGCCCTCTCCTACGAGCAGTACTTC.